This T cell receptor (beta chain) was documented in a study of cytomegalovirus exposure and HLA in healthy donors. General study results and limits: Later, an analysis found that common viral pathogens appeared to be linked with several of the most significant clusters.

Nominally healthy donors provided the samples, though records likely missed some immune exposures. A remark on this clone: Its antigen is still unknown.

The CDR3 has 14 residues. Germline CDR1 reads KGHSH; CDR2 reads LQKENI. Trimming removed 0 bases at V and 6 bases at J, with 11 bases between. The primer mix had 60 Vbeta and 13 Jbeta primers. Sequencing was performed with immunoSEQ multiplex PCR; in TCRdb, only in-frame clones are kept and a portion is missing. The sample includes some 130,000 clones, around 80% seen only once; the top ten take under 1.2%. The rearrangement joins TRBV18 to TRBJ1-1; D is possibly TRBD1 (5 bases). The source is a human donor in good health. The sample comprised PBMCs. Here the CDR3 reads CASSPPQGSPEAFF. The CDR3 region has the DNA TGTGCCAGCTCACCACCTCAGGGATCGCCTGAAGCTTTCTTT.